These 12 T cell receptor beta chains were all obtained from the same sample, sequenced in a study of blood T cell repertoires in COVID-19. Some clones are missing from TCRdb's copy, which holds only in-frame ones; the method was immunoSEQ multiplex PCR. The sample records around 270,000 clones, 75% to 90% being singletons. The sequenced sample consisted of peripheral blood. The source of these receptors is a man aged 35 to 55 with acute or convalescent COVID-19.

The chain recombines TRBV2 with TRBJ1-2; 8 bases match TRBD1. Looked up from germline, CDR1 is SNHLY and CDR2 is FYNNEI. With V trimmed by 6 bases and J by 8 bases, 8 bases remained unmatched. CDR3 length: 13 amino acids. The CDR3 protein is CASRAGGRFGYTF. Here the CDR3 DNA reads TGTGCCAGCAGGGCAGGGGGCAGGTTCGGCTACACCTTC.

Regarding this clone: Within the sample, other DNA sequences also encode this same CDR3. The chain employs TRBV3-1 (or the pseudogene TRBV3-2) and TRBJ2-7, with D unresolved. The V end lost 1 base, the J end lost 3 bases, and 4 bases lay between the germline ends. The germline CDR1 and CDR2 sequences are LGHDT and YNNKEL (reference sequence). The CDR3 contains 12 residues. The CDR3 loop is CASSQGDYEQYF. The CDR3 nucleotides read TGTGCCAGCAGCCAAGGAGACTACGAGCAGTACTTC.

The chain links TRBV7-2 to TRBJ2-1; TRBD1 is a possible D gene (6 bases). Germline V lookup: CDR1 SGHTA, CDR2 FQGNSA. The CDR3 covers 14 residues. The V and J ends lost 5 bases and 8 bases respectively, with 16 bases between them. The CDR3 sequence is CASSANGGGDEQFF. CDR3 sequence (DNA): TGTGCCAGCAGCGCCAACGGTGGGGGCGATGAGCAGTTCTTC.

The V gene is TRBV4-1, the J gene TRBJ1-1, with a weak D call TRBD1 (6 bases). The CDR3 loop spans 12 amino acids. Germline V gene sequence: CDR1 MGHRA, CDR2 YSYEKL. Trimming took off 3 bases at V and 11 bases at J, with 13 bases between the two ends. The CDR3 DNA reads TGCGCCAGCAGCCAGGGACAAGCAGGGGCTTTCTTT. It translates to CASSQGQAGAFF.

The sample holds one count of this clone. CDR3 sequence (DNA): TGTGCCAGCAGCTTAAACGGGCAGGGACTCTACGAGCAGTACTTC. Its protein product is CASSLNGQGLYEQYF. The chain recombines TRBV7-6 with TRBJ2-7; D possibly corresponds to TRBD2 (6 bases). V was clipped by 2 bases and J by 3 bases, with 14 bases between them. The CDR3 contains 15 residues. From germline, CDR1 is SGHVS and CDR2 FNYEAQ.

The table lists this clone with a count of one. This chain uses TRBV11-2 with TRBJ1-5, with a possible D match to TRBD1 (5 bases). Germline CDR1 SGHAT, CDR2 FQNNGV. The V and J ends lost 3 bases and 5 bases respectively, with 8 bases between them. The CDR3 totals 13 residues. CDR3 coding DNA: TGTGCCAGCAGCTTTAGCAGGGATCAGCCCCAGCATTTT. Translating it yields CASSFSRDQPQHF.

The chain carries TRBV10-3 and TRBJ2-5; possibly TRBD1 for D (5 bases). V lost 3 bases and J lost 1, with 12 bases in between. Germline V CDR1 and CDR2: ENHRY, SYGVKD. The CDR3 covers 15 residues. CDR3 in amino acids: CAISDGSTVQETQYF. DNA for the CDR3: TGTGCCATCAGTGACGGTTCGACAGTCCAAGAGACCCAGTACTTC.

The V call is TRBV14, the J call TRBJ2-7; D perhaps matches TRBD2 (7 bases). The V end lost 4 bases, the J end lost 4 bases, and 17 bases lay between the germline ends. Germline CDR1 reads SGHDN; CDR2 reads FVKESK. The CDR3 totals 15 residues. The CDR3 loop is CASSPSSGGKYEQYF. CDR3 DNA: TGTGCCAGCAGCCCCTCCTCGGGGGGCAAGTACGAGCAGTACTTC.

V and J are TRBV7-8 and TRBJ1-1; TRBD1 might be the D (5 bases). CDR1 is SGHVS, CDR2 FQNEAQ, per germline. Trimming left V 5 bases short and J 1 base short, with 14 bases between. The CDR3 has 15 residues. CDR3 residues: CASSLLWGANTEAFF. DNA of the CDR3: TGTGCCAGCAGCCTTTTATGGGGCGCGAACACTGAAGCTTTCTTT.

The chain is built from TRBV15 and TRBJ1-1; 7 positions agree with TRBD1. The CDR3 sequence is 16 residues long. From germline, CDR1 is LNHNV and CDR2 YYDKDF (reference sequence). After removal of 2 bases from V and 8 bases from J, the junction contained 14 bases not matched to a gene. The CDR3 region is CATSRSDLGQTIEAFF. The DNA for the CDR3 is TGTGCCACCAGCAGATCGGACCTGGGACAGACGATAGAAGCTTTCTTT.

This sequence joins TRBV19 and TRBJ1-4; 12 bases fit TRBD1. J lost 6 bases, V lost 8 bases, and 4 bases had no gene match. CDR3 length: 14 amino acids. Germline V lookup: CDR1 LNHDA, CDR2 SQIVND (reference sequence). Here the CDR3 reads CASVGTGGDEKLFF. The CDR3 coding sequence is TGTGCCAGTGTCGGGACAGGGGGCGATGAAAAACTGTTTTTT.

This clone was picked up one time. The rearrangement links TRBV6-5 to TRBJ1-2; no firm D call. Germline V gives CDR1 MNHEY, CDR2 SVGAGI. The CDR3 consists of 12 residues. Trimming cost V 4 bases and J 8 bases, with 11 bases left between them. CDR3 residues: CASSSGTYGYTF. The DNA for the CDR3 is TGTGCCAGCAGTTCGGGTACATACGGCTACACCTTC.